The TCR beta chain under discussion was sequenced for a study of beta chain features in type 1 diabetes. Broader study findings: For TCRB rearrangement, an influence of HLA type remained unresolved here. TCRB CDR3 length was moderately but significantly reduced in all four CD4+ subsets of Type 1 diabetes patients.

CDR3 length equals 14 residues. Germline V gene lookup returns CDR1 SQVTM and CDR2 ANQGSEA. V lost 7 bases and J 4 bases, leaving 18 bases between the germline ends. One heparinised blood draw, averaging approximately 0.11 L, came from each donor. Sequenced material consisted of expressed TCRB transcripts (all of the isolated RNA was reverse transcribed). TCRdb's table, derived via immunoSEQ multiplex PCR, lists solely in-frame clones and lacks some. This table has around 70,000 clones, roughly 49% appearing once. A remark on this clone: Its antigen is unidentified.

Sequenced input: central memory CD4+ T cells from blood. The chain uses TRBV29-1 and TRBJ2-3; D is possibly TRBD2 (6 bases). The source of this sequence is a man aged 25-45 years with type 1 diabetes. Here the CDR3 reads CSATLPRLADTQYF. The CDR3 nucleotides read TGCAGCGCCACCCTTCCCCGACTAGCAGATACGCAGTATTTT.